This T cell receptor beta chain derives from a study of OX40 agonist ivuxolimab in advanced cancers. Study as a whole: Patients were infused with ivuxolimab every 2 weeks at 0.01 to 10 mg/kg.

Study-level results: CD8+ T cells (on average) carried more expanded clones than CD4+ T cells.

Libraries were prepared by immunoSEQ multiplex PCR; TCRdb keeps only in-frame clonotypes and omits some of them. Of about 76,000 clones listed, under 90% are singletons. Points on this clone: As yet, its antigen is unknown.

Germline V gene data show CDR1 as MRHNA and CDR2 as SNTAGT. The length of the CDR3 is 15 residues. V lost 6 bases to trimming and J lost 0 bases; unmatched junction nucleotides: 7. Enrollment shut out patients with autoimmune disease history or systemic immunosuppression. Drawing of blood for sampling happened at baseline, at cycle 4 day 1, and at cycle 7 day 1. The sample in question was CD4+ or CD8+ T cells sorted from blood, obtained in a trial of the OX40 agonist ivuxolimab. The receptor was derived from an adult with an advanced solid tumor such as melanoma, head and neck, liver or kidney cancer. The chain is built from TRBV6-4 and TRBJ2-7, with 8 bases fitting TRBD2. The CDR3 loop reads CASSPGGGGSYEQYF. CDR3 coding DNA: TGTGCCAGCAGCCCCGGGGGGGGTGGCTCCTACGAGCAGTACTTC.